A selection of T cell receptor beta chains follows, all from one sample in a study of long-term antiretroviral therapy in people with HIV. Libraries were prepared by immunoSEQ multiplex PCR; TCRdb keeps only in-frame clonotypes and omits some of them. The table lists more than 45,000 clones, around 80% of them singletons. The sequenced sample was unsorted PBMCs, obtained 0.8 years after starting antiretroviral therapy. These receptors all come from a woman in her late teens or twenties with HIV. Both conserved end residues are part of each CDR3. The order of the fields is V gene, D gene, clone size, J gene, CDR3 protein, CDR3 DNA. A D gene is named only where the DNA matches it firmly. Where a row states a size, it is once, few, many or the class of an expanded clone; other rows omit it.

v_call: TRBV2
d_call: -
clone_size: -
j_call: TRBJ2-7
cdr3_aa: CASSVGSYEQYF
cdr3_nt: TGTGCCAGCAGTGTCGGGTCCTACGAGCAGTACTTC

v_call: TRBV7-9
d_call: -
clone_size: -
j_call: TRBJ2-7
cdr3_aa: CASSLGHFNGRNEQYF
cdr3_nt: TGTGCCAGCAGCCTGGGACATTTCAACGGGAGGAACGAGCAGTACTTC

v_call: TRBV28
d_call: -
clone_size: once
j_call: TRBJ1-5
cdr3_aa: CASSLFRQEGSQPQHF
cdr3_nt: TGTGCCAGCAGTTTATTCCGACAGGAGGGCAGTCAGCCCCAGCATTTT

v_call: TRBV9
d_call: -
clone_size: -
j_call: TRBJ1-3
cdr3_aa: CASSVGGTNSGNTIYF
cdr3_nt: TGTGCCAGCAGCGTAGGCGGGACGAACTCTGGAAACACCATATATTTT

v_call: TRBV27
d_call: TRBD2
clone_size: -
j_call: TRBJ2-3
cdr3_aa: CASGALAGGTDTQYF
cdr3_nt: TGTGCCAGCGGGGCCCTAGCGGGAGGGACAGATACGCAGTATTTT

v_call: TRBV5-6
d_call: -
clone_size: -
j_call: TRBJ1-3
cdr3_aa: CASSAPHGGGNTIYF
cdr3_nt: TGTGCCAGCAGCGCCCCCCATGGGGGAGGAAACACCATATATTTT

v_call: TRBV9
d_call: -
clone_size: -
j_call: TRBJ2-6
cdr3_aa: CASSTNLVSGANVLTF
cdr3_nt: TGTGCCAGCAGCACAAATCTGGTCTCTGGGGCCAACGTCCTGACTTTC

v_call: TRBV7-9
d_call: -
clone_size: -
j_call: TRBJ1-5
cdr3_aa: CASSLARGNQPQHF
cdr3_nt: TGTGCCAGCAGCTTAGCCAGGGGAAATCAGCCCCAGCATTTT

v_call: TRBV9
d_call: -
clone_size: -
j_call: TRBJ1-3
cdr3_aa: CASSGIDYRSGNTIYF
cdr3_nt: TGTGCCAGCAGCGGGATAGACTACAGATCTGGAAACACCATATATTTT

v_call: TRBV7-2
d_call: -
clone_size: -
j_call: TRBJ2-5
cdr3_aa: CASSLVETQYF
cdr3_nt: TGTGCCAGCAGCTTAGTAGAGACCCAGTACTTC

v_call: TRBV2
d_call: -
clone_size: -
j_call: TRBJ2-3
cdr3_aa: CASYFGSSDTQYF
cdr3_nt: TGTGCCAGCTATTTCGGTTCATCGGATACGCAGTATTTT